Each of the 22 T cell receptor beta chains below was sequenced from the same sample in a study of vaccination and CD4 T cells after COVID-19. Treatment indicated: approximately nine-day PBMC culture with coronavirus spike peptide pools or control peptides (ViraFEST assay). Once obtained from cultured CD4+ T cells, the DNA was sequenced using the Oncomine TCR Beta short-read assay. TCRdb recomputed calls from the PCR reads with MiXCR, one row per CDR3 protein. The profile covers 10,000 to 15,000 distinct CDR3 sequences, with 45% to 60% appearing a single time and approximately 24% taken by the ten largest. These receptors lack a known antigen. The specimen sequenced was CD4+ T cells from blood, cultured in vitro. These receptors were collected from a human donor who had recovered from COVID-19.

V and J are TRBV15 and TRBJ1-6; 8 nucleotides align to TRBD1. The V gene end was trimmed by 1 base and the J gene end by 11 bases; junction bases not matched to a gene: 7. Germline V gene sequence: CDR1 LNHNV, CDR2 YYDKDF (reference sequence). The CDR3 has 15 residues. Here the CDR3 reads CATSRVGQGSPPLHF. The CDR3 nucleotides are TGTGCCACCAGCAGAGTAGGACAGGGAAGTCCACCCCTCCACTTT.

The genes are TRBV2 and TRBJ1-5; D gene uncertain. V lost 3 bases to trimming and J lost 7 bases, with 10 bases between them. CDR1 and CDR2 (germline): SNHLY, FYNNEI. The CDR3 contains 13 residues. This chain's CDR3 is CASSDLWVQPQHF. For the CDR3, the DNA is TGTGCCAGCAGTGATCTCTGGGTGCAGCCCCAGCATTTT.

This clonotype was observed a handful of times. The chain is built from TRBV5-1 and TRBJ2-5, with 9 bases matching TRBD2. Trimming took 0 bases from V and 4 from J; bases not matched to a gene: 7. Per germline, CDR1 SGHRS and CDR2 YFSETQ. The CDR3 sequence is 16 residues long. This CDR3 reads CASSLVPSGKGETQYF. Written as DNA, the CDR3 is TGCGCCAGCAGCTTGGTCCCTAGCGGGAAGGGAGAGACCCAGTACTTC.

Comments on this clonotype: A much larger clone differs from this one at a single base, so this may be a read error. This chain connects TRBV6-2 or TRBV6-3 to TRBJ1-2, with D perhaps matching TRBD1 (5 bases). This CDR3 comprises 17 residues. Trimming removed 7 bases from V and 0 bases from J, with 21 bases in between. Germline values: CDR1 MNHEY, CDR2 SVGEGT. The CDR3 sequence is CASTLRWDGRTNYGYTF. Written as DNA, the CDR3 is TGTGCCAGCACCCTACGCTGGGACGGAAGGACTAACTATGGCTACACCTTC.

This clonotype was counted a few times. The chain joins TRBV19 to TRBJ2-7, with TRBD1 matching 10 bases. Germline values: CDR1 LNHDA, CDR2 SQIVND (reference sequence). Trimming at V came to 3 bases and at J to 2 bases, leaving 16 bases not matched to a gene. This CDR3 is built from 19 residues. CDR3 bases: TGTGCCAGTAGTATGGCCCGTGCGGGACAGGGGAAGGGGGCCTACGAGCAGTACTTC. Translated, it gives CASSMARAGQGKGAYEQYF.

With regard to this clonotype: The junction departs from the called germline gene at one end, perhaps through a read error. This chain connects TRBV18 to TRBJ1-2; D ambiguous. The germline CDR1 and CDR2 sequences are KGHSH and LQKENI. The CDR3 spans 15 residues. The CDR3 sequence is CAGSPPGMALYSYTF. CDR3 DNA: TGTGCCGGCTCACCACCGGGAATGGCACTCTATAGCTACACCTTC.

This clonotype came up a few times. V usage is TRBV28 and J usage is TRBJ2-5, with 7 bases aligning to TRBD2. With 4 bases clipped from V and 11 bases from J, the junction kept 7 bases outside the gene matches. Germline lookup yields CDR1 MDHEN and CDR2 SYDVKM. CDR3 length equals 12 residues. Here the CDR3 reads CASSWGGKGQYF. DNA for the CDR3: TGTGCCAGCAGTTGGGGGGGTAAGGGACAGTACTTC.

This clonotype was recorded a few times. This rearrangement joins TRBV6-2 or TRBV6-3 to TRBJ2-2; the D is unclear. The germline gives CDR1 MNHEY, CDR2 SVGEGT. Deletions cut 0 bases from V and 7 bases from J, with 12 bases between. CDR3 length: 15 amino acids. The DNA for the CDR3 is TGTGCCAGCAGTTACTCTAGTTTTATCATCGGGGAGCTGTTTTTT. Translated: CASSYSSFIIGELFF.

The chain uses TRBV25-1 and TRBJ1-2; TRBD1 matches at 11 bases. Germline V CDR1 and CDR2: MGHDK, SYGVNS. The CDR3 has 15 amino acids. V shed 2 bases and J 7 bases; nucleotides not matched to a gene: 6. The CDR3 sequence: CASSEDGQGAGGYTF. CDR3 DNA sequence: TGTGCCAGCAGTGAAGACGGACAGGGGGCCGGTGGCTACACCTTC.

The J gene is TRBJ2-5, the V gene TRBV11-3; weak D call: TRBD2 (5 bases). Trimming pared 0 bases from V and 2 bases from J, leaving 13 bases between. This CDR3 has 16 amino acids. From germline, CDR1 is SGHNT and CDR2 YENEEA. The CDR3 DNA reads as TGTGCCAGCAGCTTAGATCTGATGTCGGGGCAAGAGACCCAGTACTTC. Its translation: CASSLDLMSGQETQYF.

The CDR3 DNA sequence: TGTGCCAGCAGCCCCACGGAACGGAACACTGAAGCTTTCTTT. Translated: CASSPTERNTEAFF. The chain joins TRBV7-8 to TRBJ1-1; D ambiguous. The CDR3 is 14 amino acids. CDR1 is SGHVS, CDR2 FQNEAQ, per germline. V lost 5 bases, J lost 1 base, and 11 bases lay in between.

This chain uses TRBV6-5 with TRBJ1-1; 12 bases fit TRBD1. The germline V gene encodes CDR1 MNHEY and CDR2 SVGAGI. Trimming cost V 2 bases and J 11 bases; bases outside gene matches: 9. The CDR3 totals 15 residues. CDR3 coding DNA: TGTGCCAGCAGTTACCCCTCGGGACAGGGGGCGGGGGCTTTCTTT. Translating it yields CASSYPSGQGAGAFF.

Comment on this clonotype: No conserved phenylalanine or tryptophan is present at the end of the CDR3, so a read error is the likely explanation. The chain employs TRBV7-3 and TRBJ2-6, with D possibly matching TRBD1 (6 bases). This CDR3 contains 16 residues. The germline V gene encodes CDR1 SGHTA and CDR2 FQGTGA. Trimming removed 4 bases from V and 0 bases from J, with 10 bases in between. DNA of the CDR3: TGTGCCAGCAGCTCCACAGGGAGCTCTGGGGCCAACGTCCTGACTTTG. It yields the protein CASSSTGSSGANVLTL.

The J gene is TRBJ2-3, the V gene TRBV7-9; 7 positions agree with TRBD2. This CDR3 spans 15 amino acids. Germline trimming cut 5 bases from V and 2 bases from J; bases unmatched to any gene: 7. In germline, CDR1 is SEHNR, CDR2 FQNEAQ (reference sequence). The CDR3 DNA sequence: TGTGCCAGCAGCGTCGCCGGGGGGACCACAGATACGCAGTATTTT. Translating it yields CASSVAGGTTDTQYF.

The rearrangement joins TRBV7-9 to TRBJ2-7; D is undetermined. This CDR3 has 12 residues. CDR1 SEHNR and CDR2 FQNEAQ come from the germline V gene (reference sequence). With 1 base removed from V and 12 bases from J, the gap between germline ends came to 13 bases. The CDR3 DNA sequence: TGTGCCAGCAGCTTAGACCGCTCAGAATGGTACTTC. Translated, it gives CASSLDRSEWYF.

The chain employs TRBV6-1 and TRBJ1-6; D might be TRBD1 (6 bases). CDR3 length: 14 residues. V gave up 9 bases and J gave up 8 bases, with 17 bases separating them. CDR1 is MNHNS, CDR2 SASEGT, per germline. CDR3 loop: CASEEGQRDSPLHF. As DNA, the CDR3 is TGTGCCAGTGAGGAGGGACAAAGGGATTCACCCCTCCACTTT.

This clonotype was seen a handful of times. V and J are TRBV6-2 or TRBV6-3 and TRBJ2-5; TRBD2 aligns across 11 bases. The CDR3 runs to 17 residues. The germline V gene has CDR1 MNHEY and CDR2 SVGEGT. The junction had 16 bases not matched to a gene; V was cut back by 8 bases and J by 5 bases. CDR3 amino acids: CASANLKLAGVRETQYF. CDR3 nucleotides: TGTGCCAGCGCCAATCTAAAACTAGCGGGAGTTCGGGAGACCCAGTACTTC.

This chain uses TRBV11-2 with TRBJ2-1, with 8 nucleotides matching TRBD1. Germline lookup yields CDR1 SGHAT and CDR2 FQNNGV. The CDR3 sequence is 15 residues long. Trimming cost V 5 bases and J 8 bases; bases outside gene matches: 11. As DNA, the CDR3 is TGTGCCAGCAGCCCCGACAGGGGAACTAGCCATGAGCAGTTCTTC. Its protein is CASSPDRGTSHEQFF.

The gene calls are TRBV6-1 and TRBJ1-5; D is unresolved. Germline V gene sequence: CDR1 MNHNS, CDR2 SASEGT. Trimming took off 2 bases at V and 2 bases at J, with 13 bases between the two ends. The CDR3 runs to 16 residues. The CDR3 here is CASSEISVRGNQPQHF. In nucleotides, the CDR3 is TGTGCCAGCAGTGAAATCTCGGTACGGGGCAATCAGCCCCAGCATTTT.

The V and J genes are TRBV28 and TRBJ1-2, with D perhaps matching TRBD1 (5 bases). The V end lost 6 bases, the J end lost 2 bases, and 7 bases lay between the germline ends. The CDR3 loop spans 12 amino acids. Germline CDR1 MDHEN, CDR2 SYDVKM. Here the CDR3 reads CASRTVNYGYTF. The CDR3 DNA is TGTGCCAGCAGGACAGTAAACTATGGCTACACCTTC.

This clonotype occurred a few times. The chain couples TRBV7-9 to TRBJ1-5, with 9 bases matching TRBD1. The CDR3 extends over 15 amino acids. Germline CDR1 reads SEHNR; CDR2 reads FQNEAQ (reference sequence). V dropped 3 bases and J dropped 6; count of bases not matched to a gene: 6. The CDR3 protein is CASSFGTGYTQPQHF. CDR3 DNA sequence: TGTGCCAGCAGCTTTGGGACAGGGTACACTCAGCCCCAGCATTTT.

This clonotype was seen a few times. The rearrangement links TRBV2 to TRBJ1-3; D unclear. The germline CDR1 and CDR2 sequences are SNHLY and FYNNEI. The CDR3 covers 13 residues. The germline V and J ends were trimmed by 6 bases and 0 bases, with 6 bases remaining between them. DNA of the CDR3: TGTGCCAGCAGAGACAACTCTGGAAACACCATATATTTT. This translates into CASRDNSGNTIYF.